This is a list of T cell receptor beta chains from one sample in a study of blood T cells in healthy people across ages. Each CDR3 protein gets one entry after TCRdb re-called the 5' RACE reads with MiXCR. The table shows 1.5 million to 2 million distinct CDR3 sequences, with 35% to 50% occurring only once. Sequences were obtained from blood. The receptors were sampled from a human donor in good health. The CDR3 runs from the conserved cysteine through the conserved F or W. The order of the fields is CDR3 length, D gene, J gene, V gene, clone size, CDR3 DNA, CDR3 protein. A D gene is named only where the DNA matches it firmly. Clone sizes are given selectively: once, few, many, or a class where the clone is expanded.

>14|TRBD1|TRBJ1-2|TRBV29-1|NA
TGCAGCGCGCGAGGGGACAGATATAACTATGGCTACACCTTC
CSARGDRYNYGYTF
>15|NA|TRBJ1-2|TRBV6-6|NA
TGTGCCAGCAACTTCGAACAGGGATTTAGCAACGGCTACACCTTC
CASNFEQGFSNGYTF
>14|TRBD1|TRBJ2-1|TRBV7-9|few
TGTGCCAGCAGCTTTCAGGGGGACTACAATGAGCAGTTCTTC
CASSFQGDYNEQFF
>13|NA|TRBJ1-2|TRBV2|NA
TGTGCCAGCTCTAGGGAAAGGGACTATGGCTACACCTTC
CASSRERDYGYTF
>15|NA|TRBJ1-3|TRBV29-1|NA
TGCAGCGTTGATACAGACGGCAACTCTGGAAACACCATATATTTT
CSVDTDGNSGNTIYF
>14|NA|TRBJ2-5|TRBV15|NA
TGTGCCACCAGTAACCGGGACTCTCTGGAGACCCAGTACTTC
CATSNRDSLETQYF
>15|NA|TRBJ1-2|TRBV28|NA
TGTGCCAGCAGTCCCGGGACAAGCGCTAACTATGGCTACACCTTC
CASSPGTSANYGYTF
>17|TRBD2|TRBJ2-5|TRBV4-1|NA
TGCGCCAGCAGCCAAGAAAATGGAGCGGGGGGGCAAGAGACCCAGTACTTC
CASSQENGAGGQETQYF
>13|NA|TRBJ2-1|TRBV12-3/TRBV12-4|NA
TGTGCCAGCAGTTCCTCAACACCCTCCGAGCAGTTCTTC
CASSSSTPSEQFF
>15|TRBD1|TRBJ1-5|TRBV7-2|NA
TGTGCCAGCAGCCTCAACAGGGGGCGGGGAGAGCCCCAGCATTTT
CASSLNRGRGEPQHF
>13|TRBD1|TRBJ2-7|TRBV6-5|NA
TGTGCCAGCAGCACCCGTCCCAGGGGGGAGCAGTACTTC
CASSTRPRGEQYF
>16|TRBD2|TRBJ2-5|TRBV12-3/TRBV12-4|NA
TGTGCCAGCACCCCTAACTGGCGGGGGGCCCAAGAGACCCAGTACTTC
CASTPNWRGAQETQYF
>15|NA|TRBJ2-7|TRBV6-2/TRBV6-3|NA
TGTGCCAGCAAAAAGGAGGGGGGGCTTTACTACGAGCAGTACTTC
CASKKEGGLYYEQYF
>16|TRBD1|TRBJ2-3|TRBV4-3|NA
TGCGCCAGCAGCCACGGGACAGGGAAAAGCACAGATACGCAGTATTTT
CASSHGTGKSTDTQYF
>14|NA|TRBJ1-5|TRBV6-1|NA
TGTGCCAGCAGTGACGTGGTCGGGATTTATTCCCAGCATTTT
CASSDVVGIYSQHF
>14|TRBD2|TRBJ2-7|TRBV4-3|NA
TGCGCCAGCAGCCCCGGGACTAGCGAACGCGAGCAGTACTTC
CASSPGTSEREQYF
>17|TRBD2|TRBJ2-1|TRBV3-1|few
TGTGCCAGCAGCCCCGTGACTAGCGGCCCCACTTACAATGAGCAGTTCTTC
CASSPVTSGPTYNEQFF
>14|NA|TRBJ2-1|TRBV5-1|NA
TGCGCCAGCAGCTCCGACTGGGAGGGGGGTGAGCAGTTCTTC
CASSSDWEGGEQFF
>17|TRBD1|TRBJ2-3|TRBV4-2|NA
TGTGCCAGCAGCCAAGAGCCACCGGGACAGGGGGCAGATACGCAGTATTTT
CASSQEPPGQGADTQYF
>14|NA|TRBJ1-2|TRBV3-1|NA
TGTGCCAGCAGCCAAGCGGACAGTATCTATGGCTACACCTTC
CASSQADSIYGYTF
>17|NA|TRBJ1-6|TRBV20-1|NA
TGCAGTACTAGAGATAAGGCCAGGGGCCGAATGGACTCACCCCTCCACTTT
CSTRDKARGRMDSPLHF
>17|TRBD2|TRBJ2-1|TRBV28|NA
TGTGCCAGCAGGGGGACTAGCGGGGTTCAAGCAGACAATGAGCAGTTCTTC
CASRGTSGVQADNEQFF
>16|NA|TRBJ2-1|TRBV27|NA
TGTGCCAGCAGTTTACGGATAGGGCTACCCTACAATGAGCAGTTCTTC
CASSLRIGLPYNEQFF
>15|NA|TRBJ2-7|TRBV9|NA
TGTGCCAGCAGCGTAGCATCAGGTCCTCTTTGGGAGCAGTACTTC
CASSVASGPLWEQYF
>14|TRBD1|TRBJ1-4|TRBV7-6|NA
TGTGCCAGCAGCTTGACAGGGCCTATTGAAAAACTGTTTTTT
CASSLTGPIEKLFF
>14|NA|TRBJ2-7|TRBV7-2|NA
TGTGCCAGCAGCTTAGCAGGGAACGGGCACGAGCAGTACTTC
CASSLAGNGHEQYF
>16|NA|TRBJ2-5|TRBV2|NA
TGTGCCAGCAGTGAAACCGGCCGACGCACGGACGCGGCCCAGTACTTC
CASSETGRRTDAAQYF
>13|NA|TRBJ2-1|TRBV4-1|NA
TGCGCCAGCAGTAAAGAGGTGTACAATGAGCAGTTCTTC
CASSKEVYNEQFF
>13|NA|TRBJ2-1|TRBV20-1|NA
TGCAGTGCCTCGACTCGCTCCTACAATGAGCAGTTCTTC
CSASTRSYNEQFF
>17|TRBD2|TRBJ2-5|TRBV7-2|NA
TGTGCCAGCAGCTTAGAGGCTAGCGGGGGGGCTATAGATGAGCAGTACTTC
CASSLEASGGAIDEQYF
>14|NA|TRBJ2-7|TRBV4-1|NA
TGCGCCAGCAGCTCCGGGACGGGCACCTCCGAGCAGTACTTC
CASSSGTGTSEQYF
>13|NA|TRBJ2-1|TRBV30|many
TGTGCCTGGAGTCCCTACTCCCCGAATGAGCAGTTCTTC
CAWSPYSPNEQFF
>15|NA|TRBJ1-3|TRBV7-2|NA
TGTGCCAGCAGCTTAAATAGGGGTGCGGGAAACACCATATATTTT
CASSLNRGAGNTIYF
>13|NA|TRBJ1-2|TRBV20-1|NA
TGCAGTGCTAGATACATAGAAAACTATGGCTACACCTTC
CSARYIENYGYTF
>16|TRBD2|TRBJ2-5|TRBV11-2|NA
TGTGCCAGCAGCCGACCGAAGACTAGCGGAATAGAGACCCAGTACTTC
CASSRPKTSGIETQYF
>13|NA|TRBJ1-2|TRBV2|NA
TGTGCCAGCAGTGTCAAAGAACTATCCGGCTACACCTTC
CASSVKELSGYTF
>16|TRBD1|TRBJ1-1|TRBV7-6|NA
TGTGCCAGCAGCTCGGGACAGGGGGTTTATGGGACTGAAGCTTTCTTT
CASSSGQGVYGTEAFF
>16|NA|TRBJ1-2|TRBV4-3|NA
TGCGCCAGCAGCCAAATCGTGCGTGGAACACCCTATGGCTACACCTTC
CASSQIVRGTPYGYTF
>17|NA|TRBJ2-3|TRBV24-1|NA
TGTGCCACCAGTGATTTCTCCGCGGGGACTAGCACAGATACGCAGTATTTT
CATSDFSAGTSTDTQYF
>16|TRBD1|TRBJ2-7|TRBV7-6|NA
TGTGCCAGCAGCCCATTTTCCCGACAGGGCAACTACGTGCAGTACTTC
CASSPFSRQGNYVQYF
>14|NA|TRBJ1-1|TRBV5-6|few
TGTGCCAGCAGCTTTACCAGGATGAACACTGAAGCTTTCTTT
CASSFTRMNTEAFF
>15|NA|TRBJ1-2|TRBV4-2|NA
TGTGCCAGCAGCCAAAGGGGGGGGGTAAGCGATGGCTACACCTTC
CASSQRGGVSDGYTF
>14|TRBD1|TRBJ2-4|TRBV4-1|few
TGCGCCAGCAGCCGAGACAGGGGGCGCAACATTCAGTACTTC
CASSRDRGRNIQYF
>14|NA|TRBJ2-5|TRBV7-2|NA
TGTGCCAGCAGCTTACAGGGGAGGCGGGAGACCCAGTACTTC
CASSLQGRRETQYF
>13|NA|TRBJ1-6|TRBV5-6|NA
TGTGCCAGCAGCTCCGAAGGAAGTCTACCCCTCCACTTT
CASSSEGSLPLHF
>15|NA|TRBJ1-2|TRBV5-1|NA
TGCGCCAGCAGCCTACCTGGGGGACGAACGAATGGCTACACCTTC
CASSLPGGRTNGYTF